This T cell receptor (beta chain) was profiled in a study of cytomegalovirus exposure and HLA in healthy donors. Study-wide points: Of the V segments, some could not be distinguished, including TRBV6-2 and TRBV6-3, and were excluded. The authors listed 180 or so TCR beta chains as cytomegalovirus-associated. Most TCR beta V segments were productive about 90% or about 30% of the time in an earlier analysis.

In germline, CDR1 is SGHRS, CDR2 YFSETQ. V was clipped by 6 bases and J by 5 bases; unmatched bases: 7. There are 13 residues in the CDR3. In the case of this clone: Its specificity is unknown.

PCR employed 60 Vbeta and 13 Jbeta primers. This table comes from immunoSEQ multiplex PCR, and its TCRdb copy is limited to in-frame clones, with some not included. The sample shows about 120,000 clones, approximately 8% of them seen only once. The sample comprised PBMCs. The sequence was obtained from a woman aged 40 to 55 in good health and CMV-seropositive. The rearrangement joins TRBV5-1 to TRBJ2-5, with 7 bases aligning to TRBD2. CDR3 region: CASKTGGMETQYF. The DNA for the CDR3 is TGCGCCAGCAAAACGGGGGGTATGGAGACCCAGTACTTC.